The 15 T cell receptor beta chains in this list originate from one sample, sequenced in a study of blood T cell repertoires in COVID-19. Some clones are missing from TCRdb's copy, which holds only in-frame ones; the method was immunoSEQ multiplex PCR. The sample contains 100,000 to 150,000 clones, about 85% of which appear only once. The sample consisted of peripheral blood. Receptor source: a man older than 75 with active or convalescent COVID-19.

CDR3: CASVARGNGLGEKLFF. CDR3 DNA: TGTGCCAGCGTCGCCAGGGGAAATGGGTTAGGAGAAAAACTGTTTTTT. This rearrangement joins TRBV2 to TRBJ1-4; D perhaps matches TRBD1 (6 bases). CDR3 length: 16 amino acids. Germline V gene sequence: CDR1 SNHLY, CDR2 FYNNEI. V lost 8 bases, J lost 8 bases, and 24 bases lay in between.

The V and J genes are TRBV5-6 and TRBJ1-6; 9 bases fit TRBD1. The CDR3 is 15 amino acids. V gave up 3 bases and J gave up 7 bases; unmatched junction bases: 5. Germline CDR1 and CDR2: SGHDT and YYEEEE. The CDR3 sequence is CASSSGTGRNSPLHF. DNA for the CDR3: TGTGCCAGCAGCTCCGGGACAGGGAGAAATTCACCCCTCCACTTT.

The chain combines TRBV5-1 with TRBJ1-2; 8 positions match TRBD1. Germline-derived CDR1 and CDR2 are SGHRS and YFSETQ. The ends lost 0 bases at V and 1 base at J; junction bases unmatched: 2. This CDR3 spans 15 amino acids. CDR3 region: CASSLGTGHNYGYTF. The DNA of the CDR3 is TGCGCCAGCAGCTTGGGGACAGGGCATAACTATGGCTACACCTTC.

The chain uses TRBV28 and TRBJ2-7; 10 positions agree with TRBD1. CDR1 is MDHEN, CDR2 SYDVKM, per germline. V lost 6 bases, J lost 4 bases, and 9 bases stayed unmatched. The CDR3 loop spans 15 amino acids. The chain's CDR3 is CASSPRDRGLYEQYF. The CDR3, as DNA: TGTGCCAGCAGCCCCCGGGACAGGGGTTTATACGAGCAGTACTTC.

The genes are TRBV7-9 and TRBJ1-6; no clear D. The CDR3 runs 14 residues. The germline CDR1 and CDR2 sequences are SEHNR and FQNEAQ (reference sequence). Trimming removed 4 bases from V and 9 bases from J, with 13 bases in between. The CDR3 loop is CASSSTLSSSPLHF. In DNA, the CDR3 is TGTGCCAGCAGCTCGACCCTGTCTAGTTCACCCCTCCACTTT.

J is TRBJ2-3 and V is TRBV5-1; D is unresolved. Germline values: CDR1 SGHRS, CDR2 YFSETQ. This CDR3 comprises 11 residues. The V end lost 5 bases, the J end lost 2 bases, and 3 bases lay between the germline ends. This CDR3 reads CASRYTDTQYF. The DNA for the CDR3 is TGCGCCAGCAGATACACAGATACGCAGTATTTT.

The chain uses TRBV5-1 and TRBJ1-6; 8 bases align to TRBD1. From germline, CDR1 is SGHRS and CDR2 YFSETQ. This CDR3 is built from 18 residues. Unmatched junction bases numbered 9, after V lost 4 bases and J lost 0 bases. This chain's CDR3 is CASSPGQGDFSYNSPLHF. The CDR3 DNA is TGCGCCAGCAGCCCCGGACAGGGAGATTTCTCCTATAATTCACCCCTCCACTTT.

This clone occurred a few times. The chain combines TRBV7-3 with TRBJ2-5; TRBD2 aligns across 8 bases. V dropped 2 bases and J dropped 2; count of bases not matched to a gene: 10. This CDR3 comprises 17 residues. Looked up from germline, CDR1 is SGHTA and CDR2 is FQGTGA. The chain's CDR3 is CASSLGGLDRGQETQYF. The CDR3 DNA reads TGTGCCAGCAGCTTAGGGGGACTAGATCGGGGACAAGAGACCCAGTACTTC.

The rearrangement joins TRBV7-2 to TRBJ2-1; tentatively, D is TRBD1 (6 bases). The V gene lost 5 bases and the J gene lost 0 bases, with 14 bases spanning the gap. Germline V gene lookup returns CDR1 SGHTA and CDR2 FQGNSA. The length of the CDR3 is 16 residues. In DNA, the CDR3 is TGTGCCAGCAGCCTCCGGGACACGAGCTCCTACAATGAGCAGTTCTTC. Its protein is CASSLRDTSSYNEQFF.

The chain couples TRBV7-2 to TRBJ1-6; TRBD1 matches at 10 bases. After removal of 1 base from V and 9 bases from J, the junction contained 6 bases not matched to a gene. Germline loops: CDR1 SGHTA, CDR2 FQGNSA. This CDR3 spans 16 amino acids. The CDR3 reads CASSLVTGGIGSPLHF. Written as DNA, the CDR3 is TGTGCCAGCAGCTTAGTGACAGGGGGCATCGGTTCACCCCTCCACTTT.

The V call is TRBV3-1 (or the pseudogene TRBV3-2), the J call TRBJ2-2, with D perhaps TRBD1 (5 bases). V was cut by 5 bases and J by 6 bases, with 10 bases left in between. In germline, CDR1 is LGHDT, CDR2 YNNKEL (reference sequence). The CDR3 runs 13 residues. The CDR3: CASSYHRPGELFF. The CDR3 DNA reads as TGTGCCAGCAGCTACCACAGGCCCGGGGAGCTGTTTTTT.

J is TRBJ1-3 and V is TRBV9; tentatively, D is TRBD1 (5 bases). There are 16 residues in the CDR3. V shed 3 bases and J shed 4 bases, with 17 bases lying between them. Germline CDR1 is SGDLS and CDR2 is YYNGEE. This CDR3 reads CASSANPQGLGNTIYF. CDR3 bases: TGTGCCAGCAGCGCGAATCCTCAGGGCTTGGGAAACACCATATATTTT.

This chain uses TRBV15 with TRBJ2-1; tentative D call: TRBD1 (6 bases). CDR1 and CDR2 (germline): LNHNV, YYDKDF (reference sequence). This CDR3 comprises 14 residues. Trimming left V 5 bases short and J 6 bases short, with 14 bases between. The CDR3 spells CATSLGVGGNEQFF. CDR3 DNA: TGTGCCACCAGCTTAGGCGTAGGGGGCAATGAGCAGTTCTTC.

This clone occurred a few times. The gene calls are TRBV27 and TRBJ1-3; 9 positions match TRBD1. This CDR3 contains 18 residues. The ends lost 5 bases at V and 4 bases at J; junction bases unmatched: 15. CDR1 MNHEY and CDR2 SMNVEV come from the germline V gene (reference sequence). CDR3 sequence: CASSRTGGSDVRGNTIYF. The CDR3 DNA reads TGTGCCAGCAGTCGTACAGGGGGCTCGGATGTGAGGGGAAACACCATATATTTT.

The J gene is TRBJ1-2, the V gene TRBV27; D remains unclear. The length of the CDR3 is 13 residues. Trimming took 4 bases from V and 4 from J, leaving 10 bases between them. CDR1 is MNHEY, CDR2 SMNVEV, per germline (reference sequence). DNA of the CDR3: TGTGCCAGCAGTTCGAGCGGGATCTATGGCTACACCTTC. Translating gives CASSSSGIYGYTF.